Reported below is one T cell receptor beta chain. The data belong to a study of identifying expanded T cells in peripheral blood. Clones were sequenced by immunoSEQ multiplex PCR, and TCRdb holds only the in-frame ones, with some missing. Here the sample spans approximately 120,000 clones, about 88% being singletons. Trimming pared 4 bases from V and 1 base from J, leaving 11 bases between. The length of the CDR3 is 14 residues. CDR1 is SGDLS and CDR2 is YYNGEE in the germline V gene. The TCR sequence derives from a person aged 18 to 70 in good health. This chain connects TRBV9 to TRBJ1-1; D possibly corresponds to TRBD1 (5 bases). Sequencing was performed on blood. The CDR3 spells CASSPVGGNTEAFF. CDR3 bases: TGTGCCAGCAGCCCGGTCGGGGGGAACACTGAAGCTTTCTTT. The variable domain in full, with the rest retrieved from reference TRBV9 and TRBJ1-1, is DSGVTQTPKHLITATGQRVTLRCSPRSGDLSVYWYQQSLDQGLQFLIQYYNGEERAKGNILERFSAQQFPDLHSELNLSSLELGDSALYFCASSPVGGNTEAFFGQGTRLTVV.